This paragraph reports one T cell receptor (beta chain). Antigen: not known. In germline, CDR1 is SGHRS, CDR2 YFSETQ. The CDR3 is 15 residues long. V lost 0 bases to trimming and J lost 2 bases, with 8 bases between them. Participants had chemo-refractory metastatic non-small-cell lung cancer and were treated with focal radiation plus ipilimumab CTLA-4 blockade. The data derive from a study of radiotherapy plus CTLA-4 blockade in lung cancer. About the research overall: Of all patients, approximately 17% responded objectively and roughly 31% showed disease control.

The protocol was immunoSEQ multiplex PCR, while the TCRdb copy is restricted to in-frame clones and leaves out a portion. The table lists about 67,000 clones, around 76% of them singletons, with about a sixth in the top ten. Study-wide results and limits: Blood saw expansion of tumor-derived TCR clones after radiotherapy plus ipilimumab. The best predictor of response was reported to be early blood T cell clone dynamics, with interferon-beta.

The genes are TRBV5-1 and TRBJ2-2, with no clear D. This clonotype was obtained from a human donor with non-small cell lung cancer whose response to radiotherapy plus ipilimumab could not be evaluated. Some clones in this sample may be carry-over from other donors' samples. The sample consisted of peripheral blood, taken from a patient treated with radiotherapy plus ipilimumab. The CDR3 spells CASSLGQVNTGELFF. In nucleotides, the CDR3 is TGCGCCAGCAGCTTGGGCCAGGTTAACACCGGGGAGCTGTTTTTT.